This TCR beta chain appears in the sequencing data of a study of blood T cell repertoires in COVID-19. Only in-frame clones appear in the TCRdb table, and some are missing; sequencing was by immunoSEQ multiplex PCR. The sample includes fewer than 150,000 clones, about four fifths of them seen just once. V lost 0 bases to trimming and J lost 0 bases; unmatched junction nucleotides: 12. This CDR3 is built from 20 residues. Per the germline V gene, CDR1 is SGHNT and CDR2 is YENEEA. The chain couples TRBV11-3 to TRBJ2-2; 8 bases are shared with TRBD2. This TCR was sampled from a woman of 80 years or more in a cohort sampled during active or convalescent COVID-19. Input material: peripheral blood. Here the CDR3 reads CASSLDTWAGGPTNTGELFF. The CDR3 DNA reads as TGTGCCAGCAGCTTAGATACGTGGGCGGGGGGCCCAACGAACACCGGGGAGCTGTTTTTT.